The rows below give T cell receptor beta chains drawn from one sample of a study of molecular identifiers for immune sequencing clone quantification. TCRdb used MiXCR to reprocess the PCR reads, holding one entry per CDR3 protein. The sample contains 460,000 or so distinct CDR3 sequences, about 22% of which appear only once. Sequenced input: naive CD8+ T cells from blood, with Jurkat cell RNA spiked in. These receptors all stem from a human donor in good health. Some libraries in this study had Jurkat cell RNA spiked in. Each CDR3 is given without its conserved first and last residue.

v_gene	CDR3aa
TRBV5-1	ASSSGTDPYGYT
TRBV10-3	AISGQSQSSYEQY
TRBV20-1	SARDGAGAFTNTEAF
TRBV12-3/TRBV12-4	ASKFWGASGVGDTQY
TRBV11-2	ASSLGPSGGYNEQF
TRBV19	ASSIAGGPDTQY
TRBV27	ASKLAGGAGYEQY
TRBV4-3	ASSRSGGAYEQY
TRBV2	ASSLGLGDPGVNEKLF
TRBV6-5	ASSYSLRGQGTYGYT
TRBV6-5	ASSYSGPADAF
TRBV29-1	SVEGPGRVWGRELS
TRBV27	ASEGVTDTQY
TRBV19	ASSIMGYEQY
TRBV7-9	ASSLLKRGATDTQY
TRBV3-1	ASRSAGAPYEQY
TRBV4-3	ASSQDLVGATNEKMF
TRBV20-1	SASRYRGLSYEQY
TRBV24-1	ATSDLSGEQF
TRBV19	ASSHPTDTQY
TRBV12-3/TRBV12-4	ASSFQVSEQY
TRBV3-1	ASSPWTGNEQF
TRBV7-6	ASSYYQHTEAF
TRBV12-3/TRBV12-4	ASSTTGSQPQH
TRBV13	ASRHWDRQETQY
TRBV10-3	AISESAGGPSTDTQY
TRBV5-4	ASSLAMGLAGLGGPGELF
TRBV28	ASSFDRVYEQY
TRBV5-6	ASSWGTPGNTIY
TRBV20-1	SARGSRQGSYEQY
TRBV5-5	ASGRIAGEYEQY
TRBV11-2	ASSLTEVEQF
TRBV20-1	SARDSAGTDTQY
TRBV29-1	SVQDTYYEQY
TRBV3-1	ASSQDEGRPNEKLF
TRBV12-3/TRBV12-4	ASSPGTSGSIFTDTQY
TRBV23-1	GSSLLAGGGETQC
TRBV4-1	ASSQTGQLKTNTEAF
TRBV4-3	ASSQDWASGGYNERF
TRBV7-9	ATRTSDNTGELF
TRBV4-3	ASSQDSYSYNEQF
TRBV20-1	SARDSDRGRDGYT
TRBV24-1	ATSPRVPYNEQF
TRBV20-1	SATEVGGAYGYT
TRBV20-1	SAREVTSGGFNEQY
TRBV15	ATSWTGSYNEQF
TRBV18	ASSPPGQGSYGYT
TRBV24-1	ATSDETGYSNQPQH
TRBV30	AWSVWNREAF
TRBV27	ASSLRGTAKYEQY
TRBV5-4	ASSSGLSSYEQY
TRBV24-1	ATGQGPGEQY
TRBV27	ASSLSTGYQAF
TRBV12-3/TRBV12-4	ASSLVGQGSDTQY
TRBV5-1	ASSPLREWEETQY
TRBV6-5	ASSYSISDSASTDTQY
TRBV5-4	ASSWGEGNTGELF
TRBV6-5	ASSPLPRLALYEQY
TRBV28	ASSLVRGQYEQY